These 4 T cell receptor beta chains were all obtained from the same sample, sequenced in a study of cytomegalovirus exposure and HLA in healthy donors. The PCR contained 60 Vbeta and 13 Jbeta primers. The data were produced by immunoSEQ multiplex PCR, yet TCRdb's version contains in-frame clones alone and is incomplete. The sample holds some 120,000 clones, approximately 80% seen once. The sequenced sample was PBMCs. The receptors were sampled from a middle-aged woman in good health and CMV-seronegative.

This rearrangement joins TRBV2 to TRBJ2-1; 10 bases agree with TRBD2. Germline V lookup: CDR1 SNHLY, CDR2 FYNNEI. This CDR3 is built from 16 residues. V gave up 4 bases and J gave up 4 bases; unmatched junction bases: 7. The CDR3 DNA is TGTGCCAGCAGTGCCTTCAGCGGGGGGGCGTACAATGAGCAGTTCTTC. Residues: CASSAFSGGAYNEQFF.

The J gene is TRBJ1-5, the V gene TRBV19, with unresolved D. The CDR3 is 13 amino acids. The V and J ends lost 7 bases and 6 bases respectively, with 13 bases between them. Per germline, CDR1 LNHDA and CDR2 SQIVND (reference sequence). The CDR3 DNA reads TGTGCCAGTACCATTACGGGGAGTCAGCCCCAGCATTTT. It specifies CASTITGSQPQHF.

V gene TRBV6-5 combines with J gene TRBJ2-7; 7 positions agree with TRBD2. The V and J ends lost 1 base and 2 bases, in that order; junction bases with no gene match: 8. The length of the CDR3 is 16 residues. The V gene's germline CDR1 is MNHEY and CDR2 SVGAGI. The CDR3 spells CASSYFRGGIPYEQYF. CDR3 nucleotide sequence: TGTGCCAGCAGTTACTTTCGGGGAGGGATCCCCTACGAGCAGTACTTC.

This clone was detected a few times. The rearrangement links TRBV15 to TRBJ2-3; the D is unclear. The germline V and J ends were trimmed by 5 bases and 2 bases, with 14 bases remaining between them. CDR3 length: 15 amino acids. Germline CDR1 reads LNHNV; CDR2 reads YYDKDF (reference sequence). In nucleotides, the CDR3 is TGTGCCACCAGCTCAGCGATCCGACCCACAGATACGCAGTATTTT. Protein: CATSSAIRPTDTQYF.